One sample yielded the 16 T cell receptor beta chains listed below, sequenced in a study of blood T cell repertoires in COVID-19. Only in-frame clones appear in the TCRdb table, and some are missing; sequencing was by immunoSEQ multiplex PCR. The sample holds almost 70,000 clones, roughly 79% seen once. Specimen: peripheral blood. These receptors were taken from a human donor in a cohort sampled during active COVID-19.

This rearrangement joins TRBV5-1 to TRBJ1-2, with TRBD1 as a possible D gene (5 bases). This CDR3 spans 14 amino acids. V shed 0 bases and J shed 8 bases, with 14 bases lying between them. The germline V gene encodes CDR1 SGHRS and CDR2 YFSETQ. This chain's CDR3 is CASSLAGGAGGYTF. The CDR3, as DNA: TGCGCCAGCAGCTTGGCCGGAGGGGCTGGGGGCTACACCTTC.

This clone has only a few counts. The CDR3 DNA reads TGTGCCAGCAGTCAGACAGGGGGCGGTCAGCCCCAGCATTTT. The encoded protein is CASSQTGGGQPQHF. The V gene is TRBV28, the J gene TRBJ1-5; 10 bases match TRBD1. V lost 5 bases and J lost 6; bases outside the gene matches: 4. The germline V gene has CDR1 MDHEN and CDR2 SYDVKM. This CDR3 region has 14 residues.

The rearrangement joins TRBV9 to TRBJ1-6; tentatively, D is TRBD1 (6 bases). Germline-derived CDR1 and CDR2 are SGDLS and YYNGEE. This CDR3 comprises 15 residues. V lost 0 bases and J 10 bases, leaving 14 bases between the germline ends. CDR3 region: CASSVGTGSNSPLHF. Here the CDR3 DNA reads TGTGCCAGCAGCGTAGGTACAGGGTCGAACTCACCCCTCCACTTT.

V usage is TRBV19 and J usage is TRBJ1-2, with 7 bases that match TRBD1. The CDR3 runs 17 residues. Germline lookup yields CDR1 LNHDA and CDR2 SQIVND (reference sequence). V gave up 7 bases and J gave up 2 bases; unmatched junction bases: 16. The CDR3 coding sequence is TGTGCCAGTACAGTAAGAGGGACAGCACAGCCAAACTATGGCTACACCTTC. Translation: CASTVRGTAQPNYGYTF.

The chain has TRBV20-1 and TRBJ2-2; 8 bases match TRBD2. The CDR3 runs to 13 residues. Germline V lookup: CDR1 DFQATT, CDR2 SNEGSKA (reference sequence). V gave up 3 bases and J gave up 6 bases; unmatched junction bases: 3. In nucleotides, the CDR3 is TGCAGTGCTAGTCAAGCGGGAGCCGGGGAGCTGTTTTTT. This codes for CSASQAGAGELFF.

V usage is TRBV3-1 (or the pseudogene TRBV3-2) and J usage is TRBJ2-4; TRBD2 might be the D (6 bases). V was pared by 3 bases and J by 0 bases, with 15 bases between. The CDR3 is 17 residues long. Per the germline V gene, CDR1 is LGHDT and CDR2 is YNNKEL (reference sequence). In nucleotides, the CDR3 is TGTGCCAGCAGCCAGAGGGGAGGATCTCTAGCCAAAAACATTCAGTACTTC. Translating gives CASSQRGGSLAKNIQYF.

The chain uses TRBV9 and TRBJ2-7; D is possibly TRBD1 (6 bases). Trimming stripped 4 bases from V and 1 base from J, with 15 bases between. Germline V gives CDR1 SGDLS, CDR2 YYNGEE. This CDR3 has 15 amino acids. CDR3: CASSPQWGHSYEQYF. In nucleotides, the CDR3 is TGTGCCAGCAGCCCCCAATGGGGACATTCCTACGAGCAGTACTTC. The variable domain in full, completed from reference TRBV9 and TRBJ2-7, reads DSGVTQTPKHLITATGQRVTLRCSPRSGDLSVYWYQQSLDQGLQFLIQYYNGEERAKGNILERFSAQQFPDLHSELNLSSLELGDSALYFCASSPQWGHSYEQYFGPGTRLTVT.

CDR3 nucleotide sequence: TGTGCCACCAGTGATCCCCCTACCGCGATTGATAGCAATCAGCCCCAGCATTTT. It encodes CATSDPPTAIDSNQPQHF. J is TRBJ1-5 and V is TRBV24-1; D not resolved. Trimming took off 3 bases at V and 0 bases at J, with 17 bases between the two ends. The CDR3 covers 18 residues. Germline-derived CDR1 and CDR2 are KGHDR and SFDVKD.

This chain links TRBV6-5 with TRBJ2-1; D remains unclear. From germline, CDR1 is MNHEY and CDR2 SVGAGI. V lost 8 bases and J lost 0, with 11 bases in between. The CDR3 contains 14 residues. The CDR3 DNA follows: TGTGCCAGCGGTATGATCAGCTCCTACAATGAGCAGTTCTTC. It codes for CASGMISSYNEQFF.

The genes are TRBV6-6 and TRBJ2-2; possible D gene TRBD1, 5 bases. Germline V gene sequence: CDR1 MNHNY, CDR2 SVGAGI (reference sequence). Trimming pared 6 bases from V and 0 bases from J, leaving 8 bases between. The CDR3 is 14 amino acids. CDR3 coding DNA: TGTGCCAGCAGGGCAGGGACGAACACCGGGGAGCTGTTTTTT. It encodes CASRAGTNTGELFF.

The chain carries TRBV6-5 and TRBJ2-5; 8 nucleotides align to TRBD2. V was pared by 7 bases and J by 5 bases, with 12 bases of the junction left unmatched. Germline CDR1 MNHEY, CDR2 SVGAGI. This CDR3 region has 15 residues. The CDR3 is CASMHRAGAWETQYF. Here the CDR3 DNA reads TGTGCCAGCATGCATCGAGCGGGAGCCTGGGAGACCCAGTACTTC.

This clone was observed a few times. V is TRBV28 and J is TRBJ1-2; D call uncertain. The length of the CDR3 is 14 residues. Germline CDR1 MDHEN, CDR2 SYDVKM. Trimming removed 3 bases from V and 0 bases from J, with 8 bases in between. This CDR3 is CASSLGVTNYGYTF. The CDR3 region has the DNA TGTGCCAGCAGTTTGGGAGTGACTAACTATGGCTACACCTTC.

This chain uses TRBV20-1 with TRBJ1-2; D is undetermined. The V and J ends lost 6 bases and 8 bases respectively, with 7 bases between them. The germline V gene has CDR1 DFQATT and CDR2 SNEGSKA (reference sequence). The CDR3 is 9 amino acids. The CDR3 nucleotides are TGCAGTGCCCGAGAAGGCTACACCTTC. It is translated as CSAREGYTF.

This rearrangement joins TRBV27 to TRBJ1-4; 8 positions match TRBD1. The CDR3 extends over 15 amino acids. Germline V gene sequence: CDR1 MNHEY, CDR2 SMNVEV (reference sequence). V shed 4 bases, J shed 0 bases, and the junction held 1 base outside the gene matches. DNA for the CDR3: TGTGCCAGCAGTTCACAGGGGGCAACTAATGAAAAACTGTTTTTT. Translated: CASSSQGATNEKLFF.

The chain uses TRBV5-1 and TRBJ1-3; D remains unclear. The CDR3 consists of 14 residues. The ends were cut back, 4 bases at V and 1 base at J, with 9 bases in the middle. Looked up from germline, CDR1 is SGHRS and CDR2 is YFSETQ. The CDR3 region is CASSPGASGNTIYF. The DNA for the CDR3 is TGCGCCAGCAGCCCCGGAGCGTCTGGAAACACCATATATTTT.

The chain combines TRBV10-3 with TRBJ1-2, with TRBD1 identical over 10 bases. V lost 9 bases and J lost 8; bases outside the gene matches: 9. The CDR3 spans 13 residues. Germline V CDR1 and CDR2: ENHRY, SYGVKD. The CDR3 DNA reads as TGTGCCATAAAGCCCGGACAGGGGGGAGGCTACACCTTC. Translating it yields CAIKPGQGGGYTF.